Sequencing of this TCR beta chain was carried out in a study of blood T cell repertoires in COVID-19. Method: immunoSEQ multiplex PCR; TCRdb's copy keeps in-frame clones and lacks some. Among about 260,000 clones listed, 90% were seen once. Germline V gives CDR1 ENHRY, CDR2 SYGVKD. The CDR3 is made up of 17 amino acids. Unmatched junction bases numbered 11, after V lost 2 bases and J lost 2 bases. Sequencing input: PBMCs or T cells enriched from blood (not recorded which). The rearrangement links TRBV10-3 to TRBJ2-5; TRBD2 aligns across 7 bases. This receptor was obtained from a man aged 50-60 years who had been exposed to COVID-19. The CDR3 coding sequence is TGTGCCATCAGTGAGGGGGTTCGAGCGGGGATACAAGAGACCCAGTACTTC. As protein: CAISEGVRAGIQETQYF.